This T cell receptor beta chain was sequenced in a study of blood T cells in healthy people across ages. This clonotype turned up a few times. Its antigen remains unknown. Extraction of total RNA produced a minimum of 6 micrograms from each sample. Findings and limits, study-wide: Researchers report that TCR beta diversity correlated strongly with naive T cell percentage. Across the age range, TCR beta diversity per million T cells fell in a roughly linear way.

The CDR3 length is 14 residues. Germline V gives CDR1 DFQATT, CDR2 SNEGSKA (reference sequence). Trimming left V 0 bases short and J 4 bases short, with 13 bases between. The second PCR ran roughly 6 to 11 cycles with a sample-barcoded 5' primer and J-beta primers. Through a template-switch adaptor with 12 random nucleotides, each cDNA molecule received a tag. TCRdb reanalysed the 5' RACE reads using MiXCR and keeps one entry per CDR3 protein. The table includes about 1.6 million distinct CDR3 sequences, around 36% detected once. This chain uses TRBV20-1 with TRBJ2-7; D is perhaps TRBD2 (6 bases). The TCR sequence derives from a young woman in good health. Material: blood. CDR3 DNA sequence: TGCAGTGCTAGAGAAGGAGGAGGGGTATACGAGCAGTACTTC. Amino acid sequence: CSAREGGGVYEQYF.